The clone carrying this TCR beta chain occurred many times. As yet, its antigen is unknown. V dropped 4 bases and J dropped 5; count of bases not matched to a gene: 7. Germline V gene data show CDR1 as MGHRA and CDR2 as YSYEKL. The CDR3 has 14 residues. The source of the PBMCs was less than 12 ml of fresh peripheral blood. RNA transcripts were the template for amplifying TCR beta CDR3 regions. Using the HTBI primer set, a first-round RT-PCR was run on the TCR CDR3. TCRdb re-analysed the multiplex PCR reads in MiXCR, keeping a single row per CDR3 protein. This table holds around 420,000 distinct CDR3 sequences, 15% to 19% found once. The data originate from a study of T cells in Graves' hyperthyroidism and ophthalmopathy. Study-wide results and caveats: A model of 13 V-J features distinguished ophthalmopathy from stable hyperthyroidism.

The material sequenced was blood. This receptor was obtained from a woman between 18 and 30 years old with Graves' hyperthyroidism. This chain links TRBV4-1 with TRBJ1-2; 7 positions agree with TRBD1. For the CDR3, the DNA is TGCGCCAGCAGCCTAGAGACAGGGACATATGGCTACACCTTC. Its translation is CASSLETGTYGYTF.